This T cell receptor (beta chain) appears in the sequencing data of a study of beta chain features in type 1 diabetes. Germline lookup yields CDR1 SGHDT and CDR2 YYEEEE. The CDR3 sequence is 15 residues long. Between the trimmed V and J ends, which lost 3 bases and 3 bases, there was a span of 15 bases. Expressed TCRB transcripts were sequenced after all isolated RNA was converted to cDNA. TCRdb's copy holds only in-frame clones and misses some; the assay was immunoSEQ multiplex PCR. This table holds around 250,000 clones, 27% found once. The chain couples TRBV5-6 to TRBJ2-5; D is perhaps TRBD1 or TRBD2 (6 bases each). This sequence was found in a man aged 25-40 years in good health. What was sequenced was central memory CD4+ T cells from blood. The CDR3 bases are TGTGCCAGCAGCTATAGGGGGACTTATAAAGAGACCCAGTACTTC. Amino acid sequence: CASSYRGTYKETQYF.